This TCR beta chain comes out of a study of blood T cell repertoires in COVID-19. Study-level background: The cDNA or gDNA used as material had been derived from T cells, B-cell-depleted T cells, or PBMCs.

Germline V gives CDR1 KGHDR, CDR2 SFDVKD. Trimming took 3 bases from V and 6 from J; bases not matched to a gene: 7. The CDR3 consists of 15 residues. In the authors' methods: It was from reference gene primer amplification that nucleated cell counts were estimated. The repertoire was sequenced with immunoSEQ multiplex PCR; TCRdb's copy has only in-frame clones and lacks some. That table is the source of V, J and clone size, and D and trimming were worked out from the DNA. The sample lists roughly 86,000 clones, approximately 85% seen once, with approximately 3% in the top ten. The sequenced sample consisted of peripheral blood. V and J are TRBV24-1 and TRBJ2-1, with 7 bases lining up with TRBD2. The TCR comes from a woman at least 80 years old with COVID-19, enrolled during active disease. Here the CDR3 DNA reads TGTGCCACCAGTGATACCCGACTAGCCTCCAATGAGCAGTTCTTC. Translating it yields CATSDTRLASNEQFF.